This entry concerns a single TCR beta chain. This clonotype was observed a few times. Its antigen specificity is not known. Nothing much larger sits one base from this clone, and base qualities are not available. Libraries were prepared through 5' RACE. The sequencer listed for this sample is Illumina HiSeq 2500. The second PCR ran for roughly 7 to 11 cycles and used a J-beta primer mix along with a sample-barcoded 5' primer. A template-switch 5' adaptor carrying 12 random nucleotides introduced a unique molecular identifier onto each TCR beta cDNA molecule. Each sample yielded at least 2.5 million CDR3-containing paired-end reads. First-strand cDNA synthesis was performed from all RNA using the Mint cDNA synthesis kit, with priming by a TRBC-specific oligonucleotide. After uracil-DNA glycosylase treatment, a first 18-cycle PCR used universal primers M1SS and BC2_uni_R on all cDNA. Under the source paper's analysis protocol: For normalization, 1 million high-quality reads, each with a distinct molecular identifier, were randomly selected from each sample. Reads sharing molecular identifiers were discarded rather than binned into consensus sequences. MiTCR, run with a Q25 quality threshold and the strictest error-elimination algorithm, handled CDR3 identification, clonotype clustering and error correction. A nonparametric unseen species model with Euler transformation was used to estimate lower-bound total TCR beta diversity. TCRdb handled the public reads itself, with Q25 trimming in fastp and clone calling in MiXCR, and kept productive beta chains. Rows are combined by CDR3 protein, so each entry shows the most common genes and DNA. The V and J calls here are based on TCRdb, not the publication. For this sample there are around 620,000 distinct CDR3 sequences; about 26% appear just once. Around 18% of the sample rests with the top ten.

The sample originates from a study of blood T cells in healthy people across ages (dated by TCRdb to the mid-2010s). Background for the entire study: Template switching captured roughly one uniquely barcoded TCR beta cDNA molecule per two T cells in model experiments. Donors were grouped into four age groups: young (average 16 years), middle-aged (39), aged (about 60) and long-lived (just over 80). For two donors (one aged 18 to 30 and one aged 80 or older), the study analyzed two additional independent replicas of 1 million unique cDNA reads from the same blood draw. Using deep sequencing normalized with unique cDNA molecular identifiers, the study measured how TCR beta repertoire diversity changes with age. To avoid experimental bias, donors of different ages were spread randomly across the sequencing lanes.

The donors were 40 or so Caucasian individuals from Russia, aged about 6 to 100 years, who were systemically healthy. Approximately 11 milliliters of peripheral blood were drawn from each donor into EDTA-treated Vacutainer tubes. Ficoll-Paque density-gradient centrifugation was used to isolate PBMCs, with at least 7 million obtained per sample. Total RNA, at least 6 micrograms per sample, was extracted from PBMCs with Trizol reagent. For every donor, flow cytometry on a PBMC aliquot measured the percentage of naive CD45RAhigh/CD27high T cells. Study-level results and caveats: A strong correlation was found between observed TCR beta diversity and the percentage of naive T cells measured by flow cytometry. Compared with the aged group, more naive CD4+ T cells, fewer expanded clones and increased TCR diversity were shown by the long-lived group, suggesting age selection. Estimates of total diversity based on one million sequenced T cells were considered lower bounds and underestimates. As age increased, observed TCR beta diversity per million T cells dropped in a roughly linear way, and a significant reduction was already evident by age around 41. Because donor CMV infection status was unknown, age-related changes in expanded clonotypes were potentially confounded. Since profiling was done on bulk unsorted PBMCs, naive and antigen-experienced compartments could not be conclusively compared.

Spanning cysteine to phenylalanine, the CDR3 consists of 16 amino acids. Only the CDR3 portion is preserved as DNA: 48 bases, with reading frame beginning at the first base. The germline V gene (reference sequence) supplies CDR1 LGHDT and CDR2 YNNKEL. V is cut by 1 base and J by 4 bases, and the space between the germline ends is 13 bases. This clonotype originated in a woman in her 70s in good health. Recombination joined TRBV3-1 with TRBJ2-2, and possibly TRBD2, on 5 matching bases. Sequencing used blood. The CDR3 corresponds to CASSQGPGIGTGELFF. The DNA reads as follows: TGTGCCAGCAGCCAAGGACCGGGAATAGGCACCGGGGAGCTGTTTTTT.